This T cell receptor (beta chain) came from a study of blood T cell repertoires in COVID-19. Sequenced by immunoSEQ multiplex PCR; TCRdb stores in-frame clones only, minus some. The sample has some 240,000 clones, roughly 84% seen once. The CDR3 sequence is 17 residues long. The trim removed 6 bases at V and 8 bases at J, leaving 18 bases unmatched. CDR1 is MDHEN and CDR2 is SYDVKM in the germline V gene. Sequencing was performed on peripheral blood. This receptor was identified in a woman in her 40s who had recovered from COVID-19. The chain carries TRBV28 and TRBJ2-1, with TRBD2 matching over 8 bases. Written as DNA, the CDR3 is TGTGCCAGCAGCCCTAGACCGGGACTAGGACGGCACGATGAGCAGTTCTTC. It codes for CASSPRPGLGRHDEQFF.